This T cell receptor beta chain derives from a study of T cell repertoires in cytomegalovirus infection. Background on the study: Indications came from public TCR beta signatures; they pointed to CMV infection and to a matching HLA type.

TCRdb itself ran the reads through MiXCR, one entry per CDR3 protein. The table shows about 400,000 distinct CDR3 sequences, with roughly 36% occurring only once. With respect to this clonotype: The target antigen is unknown.

General observations from the study: Ex vivo, HLA-C-restricted CMV-specific TCR beta clonotypes prevailed over the rest of the response. Carriers of CMV and the relevant HLA type were discriminated by public TCR beta frequency.

There are 16 residues in the CDR3. The ends were cut back, 1 base at V and 6 bases at J, with 18 bases in the middle. Germline loops: CDR1 SGHVS, CDR2 FNYEAQ. The chain has TRBV7-6 and TRBJ1-2; tentatively, D is TRBD1 (5 bases). This sequence was found in a human donor in good health (CMV status not recorded). Some clones in this sample may be carry-over from other donors' samples. The specimen comprised cultured PBMCs, sampled from culture after CMV antigen stimulation. CDR3 in DNA: TGTGCCAGCAGCTTAGTTGGCGCAGGGAGGAACCATGGCTACACCTTC. The encoded protein is CASSLVGAGRNHGYTF.